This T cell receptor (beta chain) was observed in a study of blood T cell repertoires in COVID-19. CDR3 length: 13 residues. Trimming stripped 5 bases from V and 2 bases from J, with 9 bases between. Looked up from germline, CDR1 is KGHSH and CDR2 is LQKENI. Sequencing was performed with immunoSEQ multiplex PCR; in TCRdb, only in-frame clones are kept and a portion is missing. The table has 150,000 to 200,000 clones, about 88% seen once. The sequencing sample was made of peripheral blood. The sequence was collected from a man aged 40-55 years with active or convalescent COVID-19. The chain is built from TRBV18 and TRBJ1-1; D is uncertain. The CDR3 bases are TGTGCCAGCTCAGCGGGAGGCAACACTGAAGCTTTCTTT. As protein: CASSAGGNTEAFF.